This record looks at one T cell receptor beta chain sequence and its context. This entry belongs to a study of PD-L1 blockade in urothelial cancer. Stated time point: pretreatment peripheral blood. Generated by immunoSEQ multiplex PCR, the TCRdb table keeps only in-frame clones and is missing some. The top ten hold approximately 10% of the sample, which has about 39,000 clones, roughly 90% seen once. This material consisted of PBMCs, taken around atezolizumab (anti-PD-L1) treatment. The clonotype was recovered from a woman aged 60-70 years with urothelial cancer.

This chain's CDR3 is CASSLGQGGGYTF. DNA for the CDR3: TGTGCCAGCAGCCTCGGACAGGGGGGTGGCTACACCTTC. The genes are TRBV11-2 and TRBJ1-2; 10 positions match TRBD1. In germline, CDR1 is SGHAT, CDR2 FQNNGV. The CDR3 consists of 13 residues. The V segment lost 5 bases and the J segment 7 bases; nucleotides outside the gene matches: 4. Full variable domain (rest looked up from reference TRBV11-2 and TRBJ1-2): EAGVAQSPRYKIIEKRQSVAFWCNPISGHATLYWYQQILGQGPKLLIQFQNNGVVDDSQLPKDRFSAERLKGVDSTLKIQPAKLEDSAVYLCASSLGQGGGYTFGSGTRLTVV.